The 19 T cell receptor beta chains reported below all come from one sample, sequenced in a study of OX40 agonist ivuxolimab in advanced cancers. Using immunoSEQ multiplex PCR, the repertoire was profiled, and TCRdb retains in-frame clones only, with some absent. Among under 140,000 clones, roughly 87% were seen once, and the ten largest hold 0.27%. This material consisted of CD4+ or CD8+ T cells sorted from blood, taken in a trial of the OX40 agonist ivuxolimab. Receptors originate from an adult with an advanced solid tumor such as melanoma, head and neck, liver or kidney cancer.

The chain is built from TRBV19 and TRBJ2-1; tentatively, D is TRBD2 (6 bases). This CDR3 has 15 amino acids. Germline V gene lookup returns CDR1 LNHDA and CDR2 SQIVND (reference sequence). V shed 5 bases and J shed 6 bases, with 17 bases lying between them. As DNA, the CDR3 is TGTGCCAGTAGTCCTGGAGGGACTTACAGCAATGAGCAGTTCTTC. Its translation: CASSPGGTYSNEQFF.

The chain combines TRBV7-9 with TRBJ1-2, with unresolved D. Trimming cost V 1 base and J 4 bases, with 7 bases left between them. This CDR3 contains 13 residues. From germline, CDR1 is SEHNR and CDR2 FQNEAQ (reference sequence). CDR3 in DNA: TGTGCCAGCAGCTTAGTCGGCAGCTATGGCTACACCTTC. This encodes CASSLVGSYGYTF.

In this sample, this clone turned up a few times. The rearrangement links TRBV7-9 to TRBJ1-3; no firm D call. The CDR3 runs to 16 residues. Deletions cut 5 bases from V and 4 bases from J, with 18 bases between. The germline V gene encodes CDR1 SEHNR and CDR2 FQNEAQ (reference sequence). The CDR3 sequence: CASSGVRARPGNTIYF. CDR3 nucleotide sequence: TGTGCCAGCAGCGGAGTCCGGGCTCGTCCCGGAAACACCATATATTTT.

CDR3: CASSQRDYPRETQYF. The CDR3 bases are TGTGCCAGCAGCCAGAGGGACTACCCAAGAGAGACCCAGTACTTC. The V call is TRBV14, the J call TRBJ2-5, with 7 bases that match TRBD2. Germline trimming cut 3 bases from V and 4 bases from J; bases unmatched to any gene: 8. CDR3 length: 15 residues. The germline CDR1 and CDR2 sequences are SGHDN and FVKESK.

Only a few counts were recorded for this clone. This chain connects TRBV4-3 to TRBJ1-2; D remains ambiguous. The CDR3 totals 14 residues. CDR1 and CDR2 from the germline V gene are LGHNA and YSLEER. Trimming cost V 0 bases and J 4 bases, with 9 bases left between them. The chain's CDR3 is CASSQETQVYGYTF. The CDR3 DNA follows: TGCGCCAGCAGCCAAGAAACGCAAGTCTATGGCTACACCTTC.

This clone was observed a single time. This CDR3 is CASSIRLAGVQETQYF. Here the CDR3 DNA reads TGTGCCAGTAGTATTAGACTAGCGGGGGTCCAAGAGACCCAGTACTTC. The chain employs TRBV19 and TRBJ2-5; 12 nucleotides align to TRBD2. The CDR3 spans 16 residues. Germline V CDR1 and CDR2: LNHDA, SQIVND (reference sequence). V lost 3 bases to trimming and J lost 1 base; unmatched junction nucleotides: 3.

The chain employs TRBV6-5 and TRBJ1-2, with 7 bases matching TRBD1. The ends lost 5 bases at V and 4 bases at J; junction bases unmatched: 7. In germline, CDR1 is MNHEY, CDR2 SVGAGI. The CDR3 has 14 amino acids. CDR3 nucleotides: TGTGCCAGCAGTAGGACAGGCGACCTCTATGGCTACACCTTC. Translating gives CASSRTGDLYGYTF.

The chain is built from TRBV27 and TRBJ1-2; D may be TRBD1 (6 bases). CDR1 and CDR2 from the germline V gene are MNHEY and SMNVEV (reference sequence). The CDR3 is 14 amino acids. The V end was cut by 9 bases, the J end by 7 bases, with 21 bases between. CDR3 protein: CASFKRTVNFGYTF. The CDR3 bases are TGTGCCAGTTTTAAGAGGACAGTAAATTTTGGCTACACCTTC.

The CDR3 DNA follows: TGTGCCAGCAGCTTAAACACAGAGGAGGGTGGTACGCAGTATTTT. Translating it yields CASSLNTEEGGTQYF. V usage is TRBV7-3 and J usage is TRBJ2-3; perhaps TRBD2 as D (6 bases). Trimming shortened V by 1 base and J by 8 bases, and 16 bases separated the two germline ends. The CDR3 extends over 15 amino acids. CDR1 is SGHTA and CDR2 is FQGTGA in the germline V gene.

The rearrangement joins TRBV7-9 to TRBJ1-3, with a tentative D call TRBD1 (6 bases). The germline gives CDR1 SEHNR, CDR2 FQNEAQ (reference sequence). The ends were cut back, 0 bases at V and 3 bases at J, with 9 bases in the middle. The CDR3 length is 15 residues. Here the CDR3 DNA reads TGTGCCAGCAGCTTAGCGACAGGTTTTGGAAACACCATATATTTT. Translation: CASSLATGFGNTIYF.

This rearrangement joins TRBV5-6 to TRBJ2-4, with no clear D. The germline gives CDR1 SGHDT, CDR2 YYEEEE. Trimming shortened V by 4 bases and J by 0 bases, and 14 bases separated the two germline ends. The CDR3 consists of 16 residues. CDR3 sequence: CASSTPGPLAKNIQYF. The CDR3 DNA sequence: TGTGCCAGCAGCACCCCGGGCCCTCTAGCCAAAAACATTCAGTACTTC.

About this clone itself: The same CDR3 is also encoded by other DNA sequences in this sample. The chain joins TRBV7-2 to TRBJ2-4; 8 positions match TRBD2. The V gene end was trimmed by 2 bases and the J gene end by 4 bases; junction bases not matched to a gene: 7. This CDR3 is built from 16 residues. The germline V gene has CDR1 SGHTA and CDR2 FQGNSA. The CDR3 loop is CASSLSSGQGKNIQYF. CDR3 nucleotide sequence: TGTGCCAGCAGCTTATCTAGCGGGCAGGGAAAAAACATTCAGTACTTC. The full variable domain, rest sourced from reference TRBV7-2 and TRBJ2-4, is GAGVSQSPSNKVTEKGKDVELRCDPISGHTALYWYRQSLGQGLEFLIYFQGNSAPDKSGLPSDRFSAERTGGSVSTLTIQRTQQEDSAVYLCASSLSSGQGKNIQYFGAGTRLSVL.

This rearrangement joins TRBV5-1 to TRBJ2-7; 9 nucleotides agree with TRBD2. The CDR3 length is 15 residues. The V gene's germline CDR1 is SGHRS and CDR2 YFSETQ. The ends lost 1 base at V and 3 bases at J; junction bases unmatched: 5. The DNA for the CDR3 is TGCGCCAGCAGCTTGTTGGCTAGCGGGGACTACGAGCAGTACTTC. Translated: CASSLLASGDYEQYF.

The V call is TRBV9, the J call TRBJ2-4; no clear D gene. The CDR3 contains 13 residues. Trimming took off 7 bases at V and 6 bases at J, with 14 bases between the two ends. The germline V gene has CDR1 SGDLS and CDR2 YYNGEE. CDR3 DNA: TGTGCCAGCGGTGCAGCTGGATCAAACATTCAGTACTTC. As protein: CASGAAGSNIQYF.

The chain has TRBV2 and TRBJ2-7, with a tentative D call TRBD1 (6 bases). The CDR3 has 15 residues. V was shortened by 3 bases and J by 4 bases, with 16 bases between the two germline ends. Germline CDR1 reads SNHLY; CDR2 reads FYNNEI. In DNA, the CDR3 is TGTGCCAGCAGTGAGTTGGCAGCCAGGGGATACGAGCAGTACTTC. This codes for CASSELAARGYEQYF.

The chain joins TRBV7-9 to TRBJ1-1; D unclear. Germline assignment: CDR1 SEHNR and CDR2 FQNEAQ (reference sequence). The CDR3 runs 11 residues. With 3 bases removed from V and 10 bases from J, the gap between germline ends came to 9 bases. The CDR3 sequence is CASSFLARAFF. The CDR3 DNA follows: TGTGCCAGCAGCTTTCTGGCTCGAGCTTTCTTT.

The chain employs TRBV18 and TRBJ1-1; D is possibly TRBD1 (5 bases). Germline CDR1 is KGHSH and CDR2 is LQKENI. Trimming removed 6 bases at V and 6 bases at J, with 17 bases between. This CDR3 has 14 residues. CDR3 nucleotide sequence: TGTGCCAGCTCCCGCGCCCGGGGCAAGGCTGAAGCTTTCTTT. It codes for CASSRARGKAEAFF.

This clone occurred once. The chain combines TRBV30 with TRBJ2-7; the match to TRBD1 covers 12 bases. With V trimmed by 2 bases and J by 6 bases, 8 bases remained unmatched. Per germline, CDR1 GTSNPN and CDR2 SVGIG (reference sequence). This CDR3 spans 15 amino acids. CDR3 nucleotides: TGTGCCTGGAGTACGGGACAGGGGGCCTTTTTCGAGCAGTACTTC. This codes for CAWSTGQGAFFEQYF.

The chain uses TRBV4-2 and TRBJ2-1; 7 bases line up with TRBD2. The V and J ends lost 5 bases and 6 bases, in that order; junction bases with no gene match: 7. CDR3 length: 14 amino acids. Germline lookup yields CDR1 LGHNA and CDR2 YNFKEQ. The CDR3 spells CASSDWGGTNEQFF. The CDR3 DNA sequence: TGTGCCAGCAGCGACTGGGGAGGGACCAATGAGCAGTTCTTC.